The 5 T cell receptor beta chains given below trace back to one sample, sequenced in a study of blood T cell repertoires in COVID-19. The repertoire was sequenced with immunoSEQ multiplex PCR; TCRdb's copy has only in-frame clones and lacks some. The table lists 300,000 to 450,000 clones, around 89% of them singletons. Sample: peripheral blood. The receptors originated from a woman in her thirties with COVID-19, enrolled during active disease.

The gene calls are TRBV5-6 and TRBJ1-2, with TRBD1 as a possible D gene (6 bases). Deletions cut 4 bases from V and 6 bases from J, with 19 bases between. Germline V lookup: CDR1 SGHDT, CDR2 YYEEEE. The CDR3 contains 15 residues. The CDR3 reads CASSPSGGAWDGYTF. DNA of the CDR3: TGTGCCAGCAGCCCCAGTGGGGGGGCTTGGGATGGCTACACCTTC.

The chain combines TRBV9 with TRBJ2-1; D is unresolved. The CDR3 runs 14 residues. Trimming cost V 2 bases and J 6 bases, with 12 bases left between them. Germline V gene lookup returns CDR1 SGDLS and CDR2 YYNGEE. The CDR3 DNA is TGTGCCAGCAGCGTCCTGAGTGAGTTCAATGAGCAGTTCTTC. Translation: CASSVLSEFNEQFF.

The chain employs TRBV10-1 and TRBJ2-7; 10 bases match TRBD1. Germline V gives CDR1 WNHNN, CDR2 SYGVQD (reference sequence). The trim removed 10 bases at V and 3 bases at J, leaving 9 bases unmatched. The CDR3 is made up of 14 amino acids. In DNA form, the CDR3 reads TGCGCCAAGAGGGACAGGGGTTATTTCTACGAGCAGTACGTC. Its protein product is CAKRDRGYFYEQYV.

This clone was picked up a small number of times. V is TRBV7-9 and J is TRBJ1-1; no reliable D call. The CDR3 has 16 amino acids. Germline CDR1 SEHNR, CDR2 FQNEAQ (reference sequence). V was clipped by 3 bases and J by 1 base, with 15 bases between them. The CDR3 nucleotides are TGTGCCAGCAGCTTTACACGGGGTGAGGGGAACACTGAAGCTTTCTTT. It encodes CASSFTRGEGNTEAFF.

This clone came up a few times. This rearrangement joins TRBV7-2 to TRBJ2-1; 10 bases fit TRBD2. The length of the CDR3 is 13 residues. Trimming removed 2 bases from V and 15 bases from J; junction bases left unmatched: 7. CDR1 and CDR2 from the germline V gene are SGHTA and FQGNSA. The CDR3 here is CASSLSLAGARFF. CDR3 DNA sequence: TGTGCCAGCAGCTTATCTCTAGCGGGAGCACGGTTCTTC. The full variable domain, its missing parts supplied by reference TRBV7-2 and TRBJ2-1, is GAGVSQSPSNKVTEKGKDVELRCDPISGHTALYWYRQSLGQGLEFLIYFQGNSAPDKSGLPSDRFSAERTGGSVSTLTIQRTQQEDSAVYLCASSLSLAGARFFGPGTRLTVL.